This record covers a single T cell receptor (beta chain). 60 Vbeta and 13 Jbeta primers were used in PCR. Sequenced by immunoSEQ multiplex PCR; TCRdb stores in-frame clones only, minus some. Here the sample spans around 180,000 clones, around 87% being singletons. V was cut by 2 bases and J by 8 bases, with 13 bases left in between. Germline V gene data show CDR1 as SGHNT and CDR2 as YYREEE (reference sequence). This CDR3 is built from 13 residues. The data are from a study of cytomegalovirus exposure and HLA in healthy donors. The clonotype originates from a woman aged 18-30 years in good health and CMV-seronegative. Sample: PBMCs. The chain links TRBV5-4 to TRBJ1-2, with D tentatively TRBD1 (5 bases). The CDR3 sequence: CASSFSQGGGYTF. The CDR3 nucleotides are TGTGCCAGCAGCTTTTCTCAGGGTGGGGGCTACACCTTC.